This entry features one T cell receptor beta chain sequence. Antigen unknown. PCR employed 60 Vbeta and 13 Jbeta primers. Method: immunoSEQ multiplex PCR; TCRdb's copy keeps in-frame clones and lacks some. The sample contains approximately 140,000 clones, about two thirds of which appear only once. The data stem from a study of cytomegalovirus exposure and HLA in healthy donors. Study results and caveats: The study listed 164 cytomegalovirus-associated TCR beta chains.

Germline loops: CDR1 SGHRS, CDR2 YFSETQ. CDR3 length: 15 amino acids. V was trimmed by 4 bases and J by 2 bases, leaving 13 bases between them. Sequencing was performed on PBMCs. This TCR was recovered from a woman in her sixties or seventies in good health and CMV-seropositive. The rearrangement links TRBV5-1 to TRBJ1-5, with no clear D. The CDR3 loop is CASSPGEVGNQPQHF. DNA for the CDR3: TGCGCCAGCAGCCCCGGAGAGGTTGGCAATCAGCCCCAGCATTTT. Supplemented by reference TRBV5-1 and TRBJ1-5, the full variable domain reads KAGVTQTPRYLIKTRGQQVTLSCSPISGHRSVSWYQQTPGQGLQFLFEYFSETQRNKGNFPGRFSGRQFSNSRSEMNVSTLELGDSALYLCASSPGEVGNQPQHFGDGTRLSIL.